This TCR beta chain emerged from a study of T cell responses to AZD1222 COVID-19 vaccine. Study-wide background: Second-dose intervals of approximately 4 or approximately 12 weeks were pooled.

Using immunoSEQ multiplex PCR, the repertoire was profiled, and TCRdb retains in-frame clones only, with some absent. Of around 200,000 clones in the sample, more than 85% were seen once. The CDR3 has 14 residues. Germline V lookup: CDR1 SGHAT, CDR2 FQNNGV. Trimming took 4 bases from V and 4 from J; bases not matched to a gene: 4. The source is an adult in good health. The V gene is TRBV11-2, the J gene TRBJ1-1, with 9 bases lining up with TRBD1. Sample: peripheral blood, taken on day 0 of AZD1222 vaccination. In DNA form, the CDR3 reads TGTGCCAGCAGCTCGGGGACAGGGAGCACTGAAGCTTTCTTT. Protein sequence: CASSSGTGSTEAFF.